This TCR beta chain was captured by sequencing in a study of regulatory T cells in long-lasting Graves disease. Construction of TCR beta libraries relied on iRepertoire HTBI primers and on Arm-PCR targeting CDR3 regions. TCRdb used MiXCR to reprocess the multiplex PCR reads, holding one entry per CDR3 protein. The data show 300,000 or so distinct CDR3 sequences, with around a fifth seen just once and 25% to 30% held by the top ten. Time point denoted: persistent/refractory GD, antithyroid drugs over 5 years with positive TRAb. The TCR library was prepared using RNA isolated from PBMCs. Sample: peripheral blood mononuclear cells (PBMCs), taken when the disease was refractory, from a patient treated with antithyroid drugs. This receptor was obtained from a female donor with Graves disease.

DNA for the CDR3: TGCAGTGCCCGCCTGGACAGGGGGCCCTTATTAGCCAAAAACATTCAGTACTTC. Protein: CSARLDRGPLLAKNIQYF. V and J are TRBV20-1 and TRBJ2-4, with TRBD1 matching over 11 bases. The CDR3 is made up of 18 amino acids. Germline CDR1 is DFQATT and CDR2 is SNEGSKA (reference sequence). The V and J ends lost 6 bases and 0 bases, in that order; junction bases with no gene match: 13.